The sequence of this T cell receptor beta chain was determined in a study of regulatory T cells in long-lasting Graves disease. The study, taken as a whole, reports: Accuracy may have suffered from the small sample size.

In its sample, this clonotype was seen many times. The antigen is unknown. As to time point: newly diagnosed GD, antithyroid drugs for less than 3 months. PBMCs were the source of the RNA used for TCR sequencing. TCR beta libraries were built with iRepertoire HTBI primers and Arm-PCR of CDR3 regions. Original processing notes: Segment identification across samples yielded 60 or so TRBV and 12 to 15 TRBJ segments. One entry per CDR3 protein results from TCRdb running MiXCR on the multiplex PCR reads. The V and J calls, along with clone size, are taken from TCRdb and not from the paper's own processing. The sample holds 530,000 or so distinct CDR3 sequences; roughly a sixth are singletons and the top ten take approximately 12%. The CDR3 consists of 15 residues. Germline loops: CDR1 SGHTA, CDR2 FQGTGA. The V and J ends lost 2 bases and 6 bases respectively, with 16 bases between them. The same data also contributed to another study, on T cells in Graves' hyperthyroidism and ophthalmopathy. That report adds: Criteria for exclusion of patients were uncontrolled infection, other autoimmune disease, pregnancy or lactation.

The chain carries TRBV7-3 and TRBJ1-2; unclear D gene. The clonotype was recovered from a man in his late teens or twenties with Graves disease. The starting material was peripheral blood mononuclear cells (PBMCs), obtained at new diagnosis, from a patient treated with antithyroid drugs. CDR3 sequence reads: CASSLGSRTTDGYTF. In nucleotides, the CDR3 is TGTGCCAGCAGCTTAGGTAGCAGAACTACGGATGGCTACACCTTC.